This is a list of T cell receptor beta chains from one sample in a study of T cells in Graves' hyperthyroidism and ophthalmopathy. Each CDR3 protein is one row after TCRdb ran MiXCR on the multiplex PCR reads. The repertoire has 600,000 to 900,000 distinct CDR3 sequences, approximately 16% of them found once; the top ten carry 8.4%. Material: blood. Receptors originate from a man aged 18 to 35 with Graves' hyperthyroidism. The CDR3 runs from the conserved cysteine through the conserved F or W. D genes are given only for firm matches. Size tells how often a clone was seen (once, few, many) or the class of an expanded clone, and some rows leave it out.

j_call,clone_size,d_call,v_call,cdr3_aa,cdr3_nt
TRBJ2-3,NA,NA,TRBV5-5,CASSLEPAPSDTQYF,TGTGCCAGCAGCTTGGAACCGGCTCCCTCAGATACGCAGTATTTT
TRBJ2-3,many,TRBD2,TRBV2,CAWTSGARTDTQYF,TGTGCCTGGACTAGCGGGGCCCGCACAGATACGCAGTATTTT
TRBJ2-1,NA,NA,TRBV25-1,CASSESAGLGNEQFF,TGTGCCAGCAGTGAATCGGCCGGTCTTGGAAATGAGCAGTTCTTC
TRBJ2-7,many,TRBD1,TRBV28,CASSPLAGQVSYEQYF,TGTGCCAGCAGTCCCCTAGCCGGACAGGTCTCCTACGAGCAGTACTTC
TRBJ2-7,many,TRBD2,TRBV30,CAWIPRLAGNYEQYF,TGTGCCTGGATCCCCCGGCTAGCGGGGAACTACGAGCAGTACTTC
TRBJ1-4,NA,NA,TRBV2,CASTPVATNEKLFF,TGTGCCAGCACCCCGGTTGCCACTAATGAAAAACTGTTTTTT
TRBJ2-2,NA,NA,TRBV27,CASSLRARGGELFF,TGTGCCAGCAGTTTACGGGCCAGGGGCGGGGAGCTGTTTTTT
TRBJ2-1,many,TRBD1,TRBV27,CASSPLTQGAGYGVYEQFF,TGTGCCAGCAGTCCACTTACACAGGGGGCGGGTTATGGGGTCTATGAGCAGTTCTTC
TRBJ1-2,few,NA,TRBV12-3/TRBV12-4,CASNSGSGGYTF,TGTGCCAGCAATTCCGGTTCGGGGGGCTACACCTTC
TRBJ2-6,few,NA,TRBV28,CASTSRPSGANVLTF,TGTGCCAGCACTAGTCGGCCCTCTGGGGCCAACGTCCTGACTTTC
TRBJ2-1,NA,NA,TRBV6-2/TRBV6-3,CASSYSTGFDSDEQFF,TGTGCCAGCAGTTACTCGACAGGTTTCGACAGTGATGAGCAGTTCTTC
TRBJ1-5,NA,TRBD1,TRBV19,CASSLGQGAVQPQHF,TGTGCCAGTAGCCTTGGACAGGGGGCCGTTCAGCCCCAGCATTTT